The source of this T cell receptor (beta chain) is a study of CD8 T cells in ankylosing spondylitis. The CDR3 totals 15 residues. Looked up from germline, CDR1 is SNHLY and CDR2 is FYNNEI. MiXCR was run by TCRdb on the 5' RACE reads, yielding one entry per CDR3 protein. The sample has 85,000 to 100,000 distinct CDR3 sequences; roughly 8.3% are singletons. On this clonotype itself: One end of the junction is discordant with germline, which a read error may explain.

The chain links TRBV2 to TRBJ1-4, with 7 bases that match TRBD1. This sequence was found in a male donor with ankylosing spondylitis or in good health (not recorded which). Specimen: blood, either unsorted or a sorted T cell fraction (not recorded which). This chain's CDR3 is CANSEGGAGNEKLFF. CDR3 nucleotides: TGTGCCAACAGTGAAGGGGGCGCGGGTAATGAAAAACTGTTTTTT. The full variable domain, completed using reference TRBV2 and TRBJ1-4, is EPEVTQTPSHQVTQMGQEVILRCVPISNHLYFYWYRQILGQKVEFLVSFYNNEISEKSEIFDDQFSVERPDGSNFTLKIRSTKLEDSAMYFCANSEGGAGNEKLFFGSGTQLSVL.